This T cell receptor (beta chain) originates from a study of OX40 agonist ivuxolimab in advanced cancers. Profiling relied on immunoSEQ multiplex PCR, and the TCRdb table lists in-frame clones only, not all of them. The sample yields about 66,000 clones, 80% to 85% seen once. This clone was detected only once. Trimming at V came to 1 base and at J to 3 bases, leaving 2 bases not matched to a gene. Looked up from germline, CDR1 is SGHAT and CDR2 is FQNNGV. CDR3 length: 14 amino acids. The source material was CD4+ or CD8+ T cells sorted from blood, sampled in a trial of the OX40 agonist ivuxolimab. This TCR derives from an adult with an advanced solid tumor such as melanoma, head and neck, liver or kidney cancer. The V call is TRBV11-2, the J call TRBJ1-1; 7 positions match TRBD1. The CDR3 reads CASSLGDRYTEAFF. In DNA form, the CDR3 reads TGTGCCAGCAGCTTAGGGGACAGATACACTGAAGCTTTCTTT.